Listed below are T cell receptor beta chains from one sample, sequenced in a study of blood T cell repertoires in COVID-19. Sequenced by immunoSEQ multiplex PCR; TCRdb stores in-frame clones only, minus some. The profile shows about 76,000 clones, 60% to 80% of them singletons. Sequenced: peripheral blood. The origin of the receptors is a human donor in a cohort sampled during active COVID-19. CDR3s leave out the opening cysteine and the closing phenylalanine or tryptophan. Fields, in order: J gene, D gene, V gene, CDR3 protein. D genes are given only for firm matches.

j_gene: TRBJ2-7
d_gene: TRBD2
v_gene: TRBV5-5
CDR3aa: ASSLDVSGGPL

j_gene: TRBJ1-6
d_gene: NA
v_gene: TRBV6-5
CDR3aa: ASRTRGGTYSPLH

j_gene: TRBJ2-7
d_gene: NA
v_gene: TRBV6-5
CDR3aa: ASKKQRGNSYEQY

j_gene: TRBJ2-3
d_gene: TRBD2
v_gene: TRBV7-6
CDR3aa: ASSPSGPLAGAGYTQY

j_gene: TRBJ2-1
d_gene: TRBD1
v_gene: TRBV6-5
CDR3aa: ASRRQGAYNEQF

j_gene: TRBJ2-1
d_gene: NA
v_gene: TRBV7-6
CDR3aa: ASSLTASSYNEQF

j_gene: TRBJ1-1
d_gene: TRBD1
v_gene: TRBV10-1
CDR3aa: ASSDPGQGRGAF

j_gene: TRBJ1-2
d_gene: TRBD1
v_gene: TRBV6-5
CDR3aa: ASSTRQGWGYGYT

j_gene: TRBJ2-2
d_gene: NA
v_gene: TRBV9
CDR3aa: ASSAGSGTGELF

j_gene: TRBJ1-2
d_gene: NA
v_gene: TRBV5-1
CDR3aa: ASSLDSNYGYT

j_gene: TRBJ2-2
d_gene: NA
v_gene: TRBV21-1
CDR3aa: ASSKMGLAANTGELF

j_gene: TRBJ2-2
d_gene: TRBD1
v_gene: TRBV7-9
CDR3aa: ASSARGGLNTGELF

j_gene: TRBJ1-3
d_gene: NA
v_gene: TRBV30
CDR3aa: AWGGTLGGSGNTIY

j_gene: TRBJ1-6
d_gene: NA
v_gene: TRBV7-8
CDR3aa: ASSPAQGPGSPLH

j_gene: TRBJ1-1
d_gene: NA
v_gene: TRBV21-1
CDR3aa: ASSQMAGGENTEAF

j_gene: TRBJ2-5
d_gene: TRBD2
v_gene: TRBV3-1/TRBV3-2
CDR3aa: ASSKGLAGGGEETQY

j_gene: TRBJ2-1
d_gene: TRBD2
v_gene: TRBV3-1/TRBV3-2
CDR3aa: ASSHASRGAGDLSYNEQF

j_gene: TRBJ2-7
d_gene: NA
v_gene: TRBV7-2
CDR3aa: ASSAISGTSSYEQY

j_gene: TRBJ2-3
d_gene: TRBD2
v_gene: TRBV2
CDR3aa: ASSGVSGSSDTQY

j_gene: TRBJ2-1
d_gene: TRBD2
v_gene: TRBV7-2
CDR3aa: ASSFTSAGGYEQF

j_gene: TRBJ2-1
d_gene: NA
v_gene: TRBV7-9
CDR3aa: ASRLARGNEQF

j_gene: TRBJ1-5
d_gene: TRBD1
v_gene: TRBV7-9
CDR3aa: ASSSPGQGNQPQH

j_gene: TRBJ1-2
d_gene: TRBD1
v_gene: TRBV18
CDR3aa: ASSPVFGTGDNYGYT

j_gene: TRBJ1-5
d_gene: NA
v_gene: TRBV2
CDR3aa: ASKLGGHSNQPQH

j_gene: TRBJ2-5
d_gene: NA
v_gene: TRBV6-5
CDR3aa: ASSYRRDNRVRTQY

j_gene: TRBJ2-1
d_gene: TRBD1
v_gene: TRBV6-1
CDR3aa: ASSEAGDRGDEQF

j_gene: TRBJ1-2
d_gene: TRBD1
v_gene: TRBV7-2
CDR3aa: ASSLGGQSYGYT

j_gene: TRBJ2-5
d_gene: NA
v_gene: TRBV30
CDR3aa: AWMRGGGPQKTQY

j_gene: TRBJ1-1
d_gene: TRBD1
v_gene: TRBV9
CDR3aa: ASSAIRGANTEAF

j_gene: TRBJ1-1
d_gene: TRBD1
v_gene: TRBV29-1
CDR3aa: SVDPGQGTEAF

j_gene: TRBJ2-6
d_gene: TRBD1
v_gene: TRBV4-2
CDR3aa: ASASGTGDSGANVLT

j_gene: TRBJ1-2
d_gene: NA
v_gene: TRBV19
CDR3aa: ASRKAGEGGYGYT

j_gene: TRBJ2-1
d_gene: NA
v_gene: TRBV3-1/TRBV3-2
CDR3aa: ASSQNGTQQF

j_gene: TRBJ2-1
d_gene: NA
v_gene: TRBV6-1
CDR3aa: ASSEASIYNEQF

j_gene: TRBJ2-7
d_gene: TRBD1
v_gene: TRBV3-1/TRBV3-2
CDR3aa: ASSQTRQGGNYEQY

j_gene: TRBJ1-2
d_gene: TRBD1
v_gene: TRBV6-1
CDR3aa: ASSEEIGTGSSGYT

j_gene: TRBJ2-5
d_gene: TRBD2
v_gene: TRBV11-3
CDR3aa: ASSSTTFLAGEETQY

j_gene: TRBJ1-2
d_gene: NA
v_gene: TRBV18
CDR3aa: ATAPRAGVAFGGYT

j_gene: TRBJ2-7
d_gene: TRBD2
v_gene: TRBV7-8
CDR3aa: ASMTSGGSYEQY

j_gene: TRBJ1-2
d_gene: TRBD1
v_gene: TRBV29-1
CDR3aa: SVDGQGSYGYT

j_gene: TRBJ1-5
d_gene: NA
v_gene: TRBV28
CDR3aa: ASSFPGGGNQPQH